This is a list of T cell receptor beta chains from one sample in a study of blood T cells in healthy people across ages. Each CDR3 protein is one row after TCRdb ran MiXCR on the 5' RACE reads. The table records just under 750,000 distinct CDR3 sequences, about a fifth of them present only once. The sequencing sample was made of blood. The receptors stem from a man in his sixties or seventies in good health. Both conserved end residues are part of each CDR3. The D gene is left open where the match is weak. The size field is filled for only some rows; it gives once, few, many or a size class.

clone size: -; V gene: TRBV7-9; D gene: TRBD1; J gene: TRBJ1-2; CDR3 DNA: TGTGCCAGCAGCTGGGCGGACAGGCCTCTGGTTCATGGCTACACCTTC; CDR3 protein: CASSWADRPLVHGYTF
clone size: -; V gene: TRBV18; D gene: -; J gene: TRBJ2-4; CDR3 DNA: TGTGCCAGCTCACCATTCGGAGCAGGAGTGGATGGCAAAAACATTCAGTACTTC; CDR3 protein: CASSPFGAGVDGKNIQYF
clone size: few; V gene: TRBV4-3; D gene: -; J gene: TRBJ1-4; CDR3 DNA: TGCGCCAGCAGCCAAGATCCCCCCGGGACGGTGAATGAAAAACTGTTTTTT; CDR3 protein: CASSQDPPGTVNEKLFF
clone size: few; V gene: TRBV2; D gene: -; J gene: TRBJ2-6; CDR3 DNA: TGTGCCAGCAAGCTGGGTTCCTCTGGGGCCAACGTCCTGACTTTC; CDR3 protein: CASKLGSSGANVLTF
clone size: -; V gene: TRBV7-2; D gene: TRBD1; J gene: TRBJ1-2; CDR3 DNA: TGTGCCAGCAGCGCCCGCGACAGGGGGGTCGGCTACACCTTC; CDR3 protein: CASSARDRGVGYTF
clone size: few; V gene: TRBV7-9; D gene: -; J gene: TRBJ1-1; CDR3 DNA: TGTGCCAGCAACTTAGGGGTAGAGAACACTGAAGCTTTCTTT; CDR3 protein: CASNLGVENTEAFF
clone size: -; V gene: TRBV7-9; D gene: -; J gene: TRBJ1-2; CDR3 DNA: TGTGCCAGCAGCCCCCCGGGACGGCACTATGGCTACACCTTC; CDR3 protein: CASSPPGRHYGYTF
clone size: -; V gene: TRBV7-9; D gene: -; J gene: TRBJ2-3; CDR3 DNA: TGTGCCAAGCAGGCCGAGGGAACAGATACGCAGTATTTT; CDR3 protein: CAKQAEGTDTQYF
clone size: -; V gene: TRBV4-2; D gene: -; J gene: TRBJ1-2; CDR3 DNA: TGTGCCAGCCGCCCAGAGGAGGCCACCGACTATGGCTACACCTTC; CDR3 protein: CASRPEEATDYGYTF
clone size: few; V gene: TRBV9; D gene: TRBD2; J gene: TRBJ2-3; CDR3 DNA: TGTGCCAGCAGCGAGGGACTAGATGGAAATACGCAGTATTTT; CDR3 protein: CASSEGLDGNTQYF
clone size: few; V gene: TRBV18; D gene: -; J gene: TRBJ2-1; CDR3 DNA: TGTGCCAGCTCCCGACAGGGAGGGAGCTCCTACAATGAGCAGTTCTTC; CDR3 protein: CASSRQGGSSYNEQFF
clone size: many; V gene: TRBV2; D gene: -; J gene: TRBJ1-2; CDR3 DNA: TGTGCCAGCAGTGTCAGGGGAGGGACGCTTTTTCGCTACACCTTC; CDR3 protein: CASSVRGGTLFRYTF
clone size: -; V gene: TRBV29-1; D gene: TRBD2; J gene: TRBJ2-3; CDR3 DNA: TGCAGCCTCCGGCTAGCGGGGCGGGCAGATACGCAGTATTTT; CDR3 protein: CSLRLAGRADTQYF
clone size: -; V gene: TRBV12-3/TRBV12-4; D gene: -; J gene: TRBJ2-3; CDR3 DNA: TGTGCCAGCAGTTTAAGTGTCGGTGGGCGGACTAGCACAGATACGCAGTATTTT; CDR3 protein: CASSLSVGGRTSTDTQYF
clone size: -; V gene: TRBV6-5; D gene: TRBD2; J gene: TRBJ2-5; CDR3 DNA: TGTGCCAGCAGTTACTCCCCGGCTAGCGGAGAGACCCAGTACTTC; CDR3 protein: CASSYSPASGETQYF